The entry below describes one T cell receptor (beta chain). The method was immunoSEQ multiplex PCR; TCRdb's version includes in-frame clones alone and lacks a portion of them. The top ten clones hold about 1.7% of a sample with 410,000 or so clones, 92% of them seen once. Germline CDR1 reads MNHEY; CDR2 reads SVGAGI. The CDR3 runs 15 residues. Trimming stripped 6 bases from V and 7 bases from J, with 21 bases between. This entry is derived from a study of Ad26.COV2.S vaccination and SARS-CoV-2 variants. Study details: Ad26.COV2.S shots went into the muscle once or twice, 56 days apart.

The treatment denotes: approximately 18 received Ad26.COV2.S at low or high dose, single or two shots; several received placebo; per-sample allocation not given. The samples were gathered on day 63 after the first injection of vaccine or placebo. This rearrangement joins TRBV6-5 to TRBJ2-5; D may be TRBD1 or TRBD2 (6 bases each). The sequences come from peripheral blood, collected in a trial of Ad26.COV2.S vaccine versus placebo. The source of this sequence is a person aged 18-65 years who received the Ad26.COV2.S COVID-19 vaccine or a placebo. CDR3 sequence: CASSPLEGGRVTQYF. CDR3 nucleotides: TGTGCCAGCAGCCCCCTTGAGGGGGGCAGGGTGACCCAGTACTTC.